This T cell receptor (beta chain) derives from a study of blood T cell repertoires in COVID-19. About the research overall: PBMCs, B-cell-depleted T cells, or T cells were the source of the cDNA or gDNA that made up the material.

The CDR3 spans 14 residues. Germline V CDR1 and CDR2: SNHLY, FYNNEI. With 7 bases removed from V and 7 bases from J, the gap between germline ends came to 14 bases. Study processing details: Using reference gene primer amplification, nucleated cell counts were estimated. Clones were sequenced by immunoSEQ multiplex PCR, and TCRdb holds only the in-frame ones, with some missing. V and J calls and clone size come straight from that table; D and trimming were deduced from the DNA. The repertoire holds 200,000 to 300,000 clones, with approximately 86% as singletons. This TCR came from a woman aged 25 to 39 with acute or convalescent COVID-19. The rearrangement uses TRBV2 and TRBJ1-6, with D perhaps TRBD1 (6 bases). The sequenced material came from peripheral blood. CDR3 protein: CASTLQGENSPLHF. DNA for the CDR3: TGTGCCAGCACCCTACAGGGCGAAAATTCACCCCTCCACTTT.